This TCR beta chain came from a study of vaccination effects on CD4 cells after COVID-19. Notes on the study in general: After vaccination, at late timepoints, clones induced by infection and by vaccine contracted markedly.

Antigen-specific CD4+ T cells were expanded with viral peptide pools in the ViraFEST assay before sequencing. Researchers isolated CD4+ T cells once approximately eleven days of culture had elapsed. None of these healthy vaccinees had been infected with SARS-CoV-2 before vaccination. In culture with around 10 IU/ml IL-2 and around 10 ug/ml peptides, PBMC were grown at 1.5 million to 2.5 million per well. Comments on this clone: Its matching antigen is unknown.

Clones were sequenced by immunoSEQ multiplex PCR, and TCRdb holds only the in-frame ones, with some missing. The data show about 24,000 clones, roughly 74% seen once. Trimming removed 4 bases from V and 0 bases from J, with 9 bases in between. This CDR3 comprises 14 residues. Per germline, CDR1 WSHSY and CDR2 SAAADI. The J gene is TRBJ1-1, the V gene TRBV10-2; perhaps TRBD1 as D (5 bases). Sequencing used CD4+ T cells from PBMCs cultured with SARS-CoV-2 spike peptides, obtained before COVID-19 vaccination. The sequence came from a human donor who received a COVID-19 vaccine. CDR3 loop: CASSGPGMNTEAFF. As DNA, the CDR3 is TGCGCCAGCAGTGGTCCAGGGATGAACACTGAAGCTTTCTTT.